The clone carrying this TCR beta chain was seen a single time. This entry belongs to a study of control samples from healthy donors and cancer patients. Data came from immunoSEQ multiplex PCR; TCRdb stores just in-frame clones and leaves some out. The sample yields about 89,000 clones, about nine tenths seen once. Germline-derived CDR1 and CDR2 are SGHTA and FQGNSA. V shed 4 bases, J shed 5 bases, and the junction held 2 bases outside the gene matches. This CDR3 has 14 amino acids. The sequencing input was blood. This clonotype originated in a man aged 25 to 40 in good health. The rearrangement links TRBV7-2 to TRBJ2-5, with 12 bases matching TRBD2. CDR3 DNA: TGTGCCAGCAGCTCCGGACTAGCGGGGGAGACCCAGTACTTC. Protein: CASSSGLAGETQYF.